This T cell receptor beta chain is from a study of CD8+ T cells in alopecia areata listed by TCRdb under 2018. For the wider study: Treated patients were enrolled in an open-label pilot trial of oral tofacitinib, 5 to 10 mg twice daily, for moderate-to-severe alopecia areata. TCRbeta CDR3 regions were amplified by immunoSEQ multiplex PCR with 35 Vbeta forward and 13 Jbeta reverse primers. Biopsies were taken from tofacitinib-treated patients at baseline and at 4 and 24 weeks of treatment, and a later scalp biopsy was taken in several of the tofacitinib-treated patients. Patients received tofacitinib for 6 to 18 months and were then followed off drug for 6 months to check for delayed response and recurrence. Scalp clonality was compared across normal scalp (n=4), patchy alopecia areata scalp (n=8), and alopecia totalis/universalis scalp (n=8). RNA was extracted with the PAXgene miRNA kit for fixed scalp, the miRNeasy kit for PBMCs, and the RNeasy kit for mouse skin. In both human patients and the C3H/HeJ mouse model, the study applied high-throughput TCRbeta sequencing to look at T cell clonal expansion in alopecia areata. Scalp tissue and sorted CD4+ and CD8+ peripheral blood T cells from patchy and totalis/universalis alopecia areata patients and from healthy controls were covered by human TCRbeta sequencing. The paper as a whole reports these results and caveats: Unlike mouse skin, which is dominated by gammadelta T cells, normal human skin has resident alphabeta T cells that are also sequenced, and this complicates analysis of the scalp TCR repertoire. TCR sequences shared between patients were less clear than in mice, possibly partly because of HLA diversity in the patient population. Higher clonality and more expanded CD8+ clones were observed in lesional scalp than in normal scalp, particularly in alopecia totalis/universalis, a finding suggestive of antigenic drive.

Worth noting for this clone: Its antigen is currently not known. No quality values exist for individual bases; no much larger clone is one base distant.

The label giving this sample's time point can be read as: baseline before oral tofacitinib. Lesional scalp punch biopsies and peripheral blood were collected from alopecia areata patients. After PBMCs were isolated by density centrifugation and stained for CD3, CD4 and CD8, a FACSAria was used to sort CD4+ and CD8+ T cells. The library was generated by the immunoSEQ multiplex PCR assay. RNA was extracted from all samples and reverse transcribed into cDNA as template for TCR sequencing. SuperScript III was used for first-strand cDNA synthesis, primed with a 2:1 mix of oligo-dT and random hexamers. Amplification bias was assessed with a synthetic immune receptor repertoire, and residual bias was removed computationally. Concerning the study's data processing: Raw reads were preprocessed to remove errors, and CDR3 was defined by IMGT conventions from the conserved cysteine to phenylalanine. Clonality was computed as 1 minus the Shannon entropy, with the entropy normalized by log2 of the number of productive unique TCRs. Whether each scalp clone was CD4 or CD8 was inferred by checking scalp TCRbeta sequences against the CD4 and CD8 repertoires from sorted blood. The source is immuneACCESS, and TCRdb retained only in-frame sequences with V and J called. Part of the clones is not carried over; for the studies checked, unresolved V genes explain less than half of this, and the remainder is unexplained. V and J calls and clone size are as listed in that table; D and trimming were resolved from the DNA. In this sample the table shows under 250,000 clones, around three fifths of which occur a single time. Just over 0.45% of the sample belongs to the ten largest clones.

This receptor was identified in a human donor with alopecia areata. The sample consisted of CD4+ T cells sorted from blood, taken at week 0.

The sequenced DNA is TGTGCCAGCAGTTCTGCTCTGAGCTCCTACAATGAGCAGTTCTTC. Its amino acids are CASSSALSSYNEQFF. The rearrangement joined TRBV27 to TRBJ2-1; no D gene call is confident. The cysteine opens and the phenylalanine closes a CDR3 of 15 amino acids. CDR3 DNA is the only sequence kept; it has 45 bases, read in frame from the first base. V was cut back by 4 bases and J by 0 bases, leaving a gap of 10 bases between them. From the germline V gene (reference sequence), CDR1 is MNHEY and CDR2 is SMNVEV.